The clone carrying this TCR beta chain occurred many times. The antigen is undetermined. V was pared by 2 bases and J by 2 bases, with 3 bases between. CDR3 length equals 12 residues. CDR1 is ENHRY, CDR2 SYGVKD, per germline. Using a J-beta primer mix together with a sample-barcoded 5' primer, a second PCR was run for roughly 6 to 12 cycles. MiXCR was run by TCRdb on the 5' RACE reads, yielding one entry per CDR3 protein. This sample has about 590,000 distinct CDR3 sequences, with around 31% found just once. The data are from a study of blood T cells in healthy people across ages. Study-wide results and limits: Conclusively comparing naive with antigen-experienced cells was impossible with unsorted PBMCs.

Material: blood. This clonotype originated in a woman aged 80 or over in good health. The genes are TRBV10-3 and TRBJ1-2; D gene ambiguous. The CDR3 DNA sequence: TGTGCCATCAGTGAGGACAACTATGGCTACACCTTC. Protein product: CAISEDNYGYTF.